This T cell receptor (beta chain) comes out of a study of blood T cell repertoires in COVID-19. Across the study: From the United States, Italy and Spain came samples of acute and convalescent COVID-19. Sources were T cells, B-cell-depleted T cells, or PBMCs; the material itself was cDNA or gDNA.

In the source study's methods: Estimated nucleated cell counts came from reference gene primer amplification. This table comes from immunoSEQ multiplex PCR, and its TCRdb copy is limited to in-frame clones, with some not included. V and J calls and clone size are those listed in that table; D and trimming were worked out from the DNA. The sample has some 240,000 clones; less than 90% are singletons. CDR1 is SGHDN, CDR2 FVKESK, per germline. V dropped 5 bases and J dropped 3; count of bases not matched to a gene: 5. The CDR3 sequence is 15 residues long. The clonotype comes from a woman between 40 and 50 years old who had recovered from COVID-19. This chain joins TRBV14 and TRBJ2-7; 12 positions match TRBD2. The sample comprised peripheral blood. CDR3 protein: CASSEGLAGIYEQYF. CDR3 nucleotide sequence: TGTGCCAGCAGCGAAGGACTAGCGGGGATCTACGAGCAGTACTTC.